This TCR beta chain was found in a study of cytomegalovirus exposure and HLA in healthy donors. Study-wide results and caveats: Data from an earlier analysis indicated that most TCR beta V segments were productive either about 90% or about 30% of the time.

Regarding this clone: Antigen unknown.

Germline CDR1 is SGHTA and CDR2 is FQGNSA. The CDR3 is 15 amino acids. Trimming cost V 5 bases and J 4 bases; bases outside gene matches: 9. 13 Jbeta primers and 60 Vbeta primers were used for the PCR. Authors' methods: The count from a later analysis was 65 million to 90 million unique TCR beta chains, approximately 9.9 million of them shared. Method: immunoSEQ multiplex PCR; TCRdb's copy keeps in-frame clones and lacks some. V and J calls and clone size are those listed in that table; D and trimming were worked out from the DNA. The data show under 150,000 clones, roughly 79% seen once. Sequencing was performed on PBMCs. The rearrangement links TRBV7-2 to TRBJ2-3; 7 bases agree with TRBD1. The origin of this receptor is a woman aged 50 to 60 in good health and CMV-seronegative. The CDR3 nucleotides read TGTGCCAGCAGCCACAGACAGGGTTCGGCAGATACGCAGTATTTT. It encodes CASSHRQGSADTQYF.